This T cell receptor beta chain is from a study of T cell responses to AZD1222 COVID-19 vaccine. Libraries were prepared by immunoSEQ multiplex PCR; TCRdb keeps only in-frame clonotypes and omits some of them. There are 110,000 to 150,000 clones in the sample; just over 90% occur only once, and approximately 2% lies in the top ten. Study conclusions and caveats: Just six AZD1222 recipients tested seropositive at baseline. Reports say nearly half of spike-specific TCRs go after unmutated variant regions. White British ancestry dominated among donors, who included more females, and clonal diversity was possibly underestimated. No day 14 peak samples; only post-peak repertoires were characterized.

Regarding this clone: Its antigen is unknown.

Germline assignment: CDR1 MDHEN and CDR2 SYDVKM. The CDR3 runs 15 residues. V lost 5 bases to trimming and J lost 8 bases, with 18 bases between them. The rearrangement uses TRBV28 and TRBJ1-4; D may be TRBD1 (6 bases). Sequenced material: peripheral blood, taken on day 0 of AZD1222 vaccination. The sequence derives from an adult in good health. The CDR3 DNA follows: TGTGCCAGCAGTCGACCGGGGGGCGTATGGGAAAAACTGTTTTTT. This codes for CASSRPGGVWEKLFF.